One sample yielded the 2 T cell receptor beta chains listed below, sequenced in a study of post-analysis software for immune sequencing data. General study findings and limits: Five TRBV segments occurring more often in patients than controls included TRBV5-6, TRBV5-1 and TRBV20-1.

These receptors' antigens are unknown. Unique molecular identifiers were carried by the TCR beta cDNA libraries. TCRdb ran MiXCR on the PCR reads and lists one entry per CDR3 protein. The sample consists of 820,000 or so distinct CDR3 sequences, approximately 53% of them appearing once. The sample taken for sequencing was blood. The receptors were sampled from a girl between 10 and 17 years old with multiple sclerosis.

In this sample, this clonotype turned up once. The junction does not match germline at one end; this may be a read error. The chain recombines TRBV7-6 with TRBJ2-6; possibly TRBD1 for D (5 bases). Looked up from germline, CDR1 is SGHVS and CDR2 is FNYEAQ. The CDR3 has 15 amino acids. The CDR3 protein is CASSLQPTGANVRTF. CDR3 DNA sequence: TGTGCCAGCAGCTTACAGCCGACTGGGGCCAACGTCCGGACTTTC.

The CDR3 DNA is TGCGCCAGCAGCCAAGAGGATTTTTACGAGCAGTACTTC. Translating it yields CASSQEDFYEQYF. The rearrangement links TRBV4-1 to TRBJ2-4; D remains ambiguous. The J call may be in error: the DNA end matches TRBJ2-7 better. Germline loops: CDR1 MGHRA, CDR2 YSYEKL. The CDR3 covers 13 residues.